A single sample is the source of the 30 T cell receptor beta chains below, sequenced in a study of cytomegalovirus exposure and HLA in healthy donors. The PCR ran on 60 Vbeta and 13 Jbeta primers. This table comes from immunoSEQ multiplex PCR, and its TCRdb copy is limited to in-frame clones, with some not included. The sample contains around 130,000 clones, about 85% of which appear only once. The specimen sequenced was PBMCs. These TCRs come from a boy younger than 18 in good health and CMV-seronegative.

The J gene is TRBJ2-7, the V gene TRBV25-1; 8 bases match TRBD1. The CDR3 loop spans 15 amino acids. The trim removed 2 bases at V and 0 bases at J, leaving 3 bases unmatched. The germline gives CDR1 MGHDK, CDR2 SYGVNS. CDR3 coding DNA: TGTGCCAGCAGTGAACTGGGACAGGTCTCCTACGAGCAGTACTTC. Protein sequence: CASSELGQVSYEQYF.

There are a few counts of this clone. The chain uses TRBV5-1 and TRBJ2-7; D not certain. Germline V gene sequence: CDR1 SGHRS, CDR2 YFSETQ. The CDR3 covers 12 residues. Trimming removed 0 bases at V and 3 bases at J, with 4 bases between. The CDR3 bases are TGCGCCAGCAGCTTGGACAACTACGAGCAGTACTTC. It codes for CASSLDNYEQYF.

The V and J genes are TRBV7-9 and TRBJ2-1, with D possibly matching TRBD2 (6 bases). Trimming left V 5 bases short and J 5 bases short, with 10 bases between. The CDR3 is 13 amino acids. The germline CDR1 and CDR2 sequences are SEHNR and FQNEAQ (reference sequence). The CDR3 reads CASSRGTNNEQFF. Here the CDR3 DNA reads TGTGCCAGCAGCCGCGGGACCAACAATGAGCAGTTCTTC. The full variable domain, rest sourced from reference TRBV7-9 and TRBJ2-1, is DTGVSQNPRHKITKRGQNVTFRCDPISEHNRLYWYRQTLGQGPEFLTYFQNEAQLEKSRLLSDRFSAERPKGSFSTLEIQRTEQGDSAMYLCASSRGTNNEQFFGPGTRLTVL.

This chain links TRBV7-9 with TRBJ2-1; TRBD2 might be the D (5 bases). The V gene's germline CDR1 is SEHNR and CDR2 FQNEAQ (reference sequence). Trimming stripped 6 bases from V and 4 bases from J, with 10 bases between. CDR3 length: 13 residues. CDR3 sequence reads: CASRGRDYNEQFF. The CDR3 DNA follows: TGTGCCAGCAGAGGCCGGGATTACAATGAGCAGTTCTTC.

For this clone: The junction differs from germline at one of its ends, possibly a read error. This rearrangement joins TRBV6-1 to TRBJ1-6; D is perhaps TRBD1 (6 bases). The CDR3 extends over 11 amino acids. CDR1 and CDR2 from the germline V gene are MNHNS and SASEGT. The CDR3 DNA follows: TGTGCCAGCAAACGCGGACAGCAGTGTTTCTTT. Translation: CASKRGQQCFF.

The gene calls are TRBV7-6 and TRBJ2-7; TRBD1 matches at 7 bases. The germline V gene has CDR1 SGHVS and CDR2 FNYEAQ. V lost 5 bases to trimming and J lost 2 bases; unmatched junction nucleotides: 12. The CDR3 covers 16 residues. The CDR3 sequence is CASSGGQDHGPYEQYF. The CDR3 DNA is TGTGCCAGCAGCGGCGGACAGGACCATGGACCCTACGAGCAGTACTTC. The full variable domain, its missing parts supplied by reference TRBV7-6 and TRBJ2-7, is GAGVSQSPRYKVTKRGQDVALRCDPISGHVSLYWYRQALGQGPEFLTYFNYEAQQDKSGLPNDRFSAERPEGSISTLTIQRTEQRDSAMYRCASSGGQDHGPYEQYFGPGTRLTVT.

This clone was counted between two and nine times. V usage is TRBV7-2 and J usage is TRBJ1-1; 8 bases are shared with TRBD1. Germline loops: CDR1 SGHTA, CDR2 FQGNSA. V lost 4 bases, J lost 3 bases, and 1 base stayed unmatched. CDR3 length: 13 residues. The CDR3 nucleotides are TGTGCCAGCAGCTCGGACAGGGACACTGAAGCTTTCTTT. Its translation is CASSSDRDTEAFF.

The rearrangement links TRBV14 to TRBJ1-2; D call uncertain. The CDR3 has 14 residues. Trimming stripped 0 bases from V and 4 bases from J, with 9 bases between. The germline V gene encodes CDR1 SGHDN and CDR2 FVKESK. The CDR3 loop reads CASSQELFPYGYTF. DNA for the CDR3: TGTGCCAGCAGCCAAGAATTATTTCCCTATGGCTACACCTTC.

This sequence joins TRBV5-1 and TRBJ2-7, with D tentatively TRBD2 (5 bases). The CDR3 is made up of 13 amino acids. The germline V and J ends were trimmed by 7 bases and 2 bases, with 13 bases remaining between them. Germline lookup yields CDR1 SGHRS and CDR2 YFSETQ. In nucleotides, the CDR3 is TGCGCCAGCCGGTGGACGGAGGCCTACGAGCAGTACTTC. It is translated as CASRWTEAYEQYF.

The genes are TRBV2 and TRBJ2-5; 7 nucleotides agree with TRBD2. V dropped 7 bases and J dropped 4; count of bases not matched to a gene: 9. There are 14 residues in the CDR3. The germline CDR1 and CDR2 sequences are SNHLY and FYNNEI. In nucleotides, the CDR3 is TGTGCCAGCAACCGCGGGAGTGAGGTAGAGACCCAGTACTTC. It translates to CASNRGSEVETQYF.

V and J are TRBV5-6 and TRBJ2-7; D possibly corresponds to TRBD2 (5 bases). CDR3 length: 15 residues. V was clipped by 3 bases and J by 4 bases, with 17 bases between them. Germline CDR1 reads SGHDT; CDR2 reads YYEEEE. CDR3 in amino acids: CASSSTEDGWYEQYF. CDR3 DNA sequence: TGTGCCAGCAGCTCTACGGAGGACGGATGGTACGAGCAGTACTTC.

This clone was counted a single time. The chain uses TRBV5-4 and TRBJ2-2; D may be TRBD1 (5 bases). From germline, CDR1 is SGHNT and CDR2 YYREEE (reference sequence). V gave up 1 base and J gave up 3 bases, with 13 bases separating them. The CDR3 length is 16 residues. CDR3 DNA sequence: TGTGCCAGCAGCTTGTCGGCAGGGTTTGACACCGGGGAGCTGTTTTTT. This encodes CASSLSAGFDTGELFF.

The chain couples TRBV7-3 to TRBJ2-1, with D uncertain. Trimming removed 5 bases at V and 8 bases at J, with 13 bases between. CDR1 and CDR2 from the germline V gene are SGHTA and FQGTGA. This CDR3 has 13 residues. CDR3 DNA sequence: TGTGCCAGCAGCCCCCTCATGAGTGATGAGCAGTTCTTC. This gives the protein CASSPLMSDEQFF. Complete variable domain (other parts from reference TRBV7-3 and TRBJ2-1): GAGVSQTPSNKVTEKGKYVELRCDPISGHTALYWYRQSLGQGPEFLIYFQGTGAADDSGLPNDRFFAVRPEGSVSTLKIQRTERGDSAVYLCASSPLMSDEQFFGPGTRLTVL.

The chain uses TRBV2 and TRBJ2-7, with D perhaps TRBD2 (6 bases). Germline lookup yields CDR1 SNHLY and CDR2 FYNNEI. Trimming removed 7 bases at V and 2 bases at J, with 18 bases between. The CDR3 contains 15 residues. In DNA, the CDR3 is TGTGCCAGCACCCTAGATGGGGGGTTAACCTACGAGCAGTACTTC. Protein sequence: CASTLDGGLTYEQYF.

This clone came up a few times. J is TRBJ1-5 and V is TRBV6-5; no firm D call. Trimming left V 8 bases short and J 11 bases short, with 16 bases between. Germline V gene sequence: CDR1 MNHEY, CDR2 SVGAGI. The CDR3 covers 12 residues. The CDR3 region has the DNA TGTGCCAGCTCCGAATCCGGTCTGGCCCAGCATTTT. This encodes CASSESGLAQHF.

The chain joins TRBV19 to TRBJ2-3; D is perhaps TRBD2 (7 bases). CDR1 is LNHDA and CDR2 is SQIVND in the germline V gene (reference sequence). Trimming shortened V by 10 bases and J by 2 bases, and 16 bases separated the two germline ends. CDR3 size: 14 residues. The CDR3 DNA reads TGTGCCACCAAAGCCGGGGGGCACACAGATACGCAGTATTTT. Its translation is CATKAGGHTDTQYF.

The chain employs TRBV14 and TRBJ1-6; D is undetermined. Germline V CDR1 and CDR2: SGHDN, FVKESK. Trimming took off 0 bases at V and 2 bases at J, with 14 bases between the two ends. This CDR3 spans 18 amino acids. This CDR3 is CASSQDRREGTYNSPLHF. DNA for the CDR3: TGTGCCAGCAGCCAAGATCGGAGGGAAGGGACCTATAATTCACCCCTCCACTTT. The full variable domain, rest sourced from reference TRBV14 and TRBJ1-6, is EAGVTQFPSHSVIEKGQTVTLRCDPISGHDNLYWYRRVMGKEIKFLLHFVKESKQDESGMPNNRFLAERTGGTYSTLKVQPAELEDSGVYFCASSQDRREGTYNSPLHFGNGTRLTVT.

This clone was detected a few times. The V call is TRBV6-5, the J call TRBJ2-7, with 11 bases that match TRBD2. V shed 11 bases, J shed 3 bases, and the junction held 0 bases outside the gene matches. This CDR3 spans 11 amino acids. CDR1 and CDR2 (germline): MNHEY, SVGAGI. CDR3 in DNA: TGTGCCGGGACTAGCGGCTACGAGCAGTACTTC. Its protein product is CAGTSGYEQYF.

This clone is a singleton in its sample. This chain joins TRBV6-1 and TRBJ1-2; 12 nucleotides agree with TRBD1. The germline gives CDR1 MNHNS, CDR2 SASEGT. The CDR3 is made up of 17 amino acids. After removal of 3 bases from V and 4 bases from J, the junction contained 9 bases not matched to a gene. The chain's CDR3 is CASSDGTGGPPSYGYTF. CDR3 coding DNA: TGTGCCAGCAGTGACGGGACAGGGGGCCCCCCGTCCTATGGCTACACCTTC.

As regards this clone: The sample carries other DNA sequences with the same CDR3. The chain is built from TRBV30 and TRBJ2-7, with 7 bases that match TRBD2. Germline CDR1 is GTSNPN and CDR2 is SVGIG (reference sequence). The V segment lost 0 bases and the J segment 4 bases; nucleotides outside the gene matches: 0. This CDR3 region has 12 residues. CDR3 region: CAWSVGGYEQYF. CDR3 DNA sequence: TGTGCCTGGAGTGTCGGGGGGTACGAGCAGTACTTC.

V is TRBV6-6 and J is TRBJ1-2, with TRBD1 identical over 9 bases. The CDR3 is 14 amino acids. After removal of 7 bases from V and 7 bases from J, the junction contained 10 bases not matched to a gene. The germline V gene encodes CDR1 MNHNY and CDR2 SVGAGI (reference sequence). DNA of the CDR3: TGTGCCAGCACTATCGTGGGGACAGGGTCTGGCTACACCTTC. Translation: CASTIVGTGSGYTF.

This chain links TRBV9 with TRBJ2-1, with D possibly being TRBD2 (6 bases). Germline V lookup: CDR1 SGDLS, CDR2 YYNGEE. V was shortened by 4 bases and J by 4 bases, with 21 bases between the two germline ends. The CDR3 loop spans 17 amino acids. The CDR3 sequence: CASSPLGSAGIYNEQFF. The CDR3 coding sequence is TGTGCCAGCAGCCCGCTGGGATCGGCGGGAATTTACAATGAGCAGTTCTTC.

The rearrangement uses TRBV5-4 and TRBJ2-1; the D is unclear. V was clipped by 0 bases and J by 4 bases, with 5 bases between them. The CDR3 consists of 13 residues. CDR1 is SGHNT and CDR2 is YYREEE in the germline V gene (reference sequence). The CDR3 here is CASSLEQYNEQFF. The CDR3 DNA is TGTGCCAGCAGCTTGGAACAGTACAATGAGCAGTTCTTC.

The chain recombines TRBV25-1 with TRBJ2-7; 13 bases are a match to TRBD2. This CDR3 spans 17 amino acids. The junction had 11 bases not matched to a gene; V was cut back by 5 bases and J by 4 bases. Per germline, CDR1 MGHDK and CDR2 SYGVNS. The CDR3 spells CASSPPLTSGRAYEQYF. CDR3 in DNA: TGTGCCAGCAGTCCGCCACTTACTAGCGGGAGGGCATACGAGCAGTACTTC.

This clone appeared a single time. The rearrangement joins TRBV30 to TRBJ2-4, with D possibly being TRBD2 (5 bases). V lost 5 bases, J lost 5 bases, and 10 bases lay in between. CDR1 and CDR2 (germline): GTSNPN, SVGIG (reference sequence). This CDR3 has 12 amino acids. As DNA, the CDR3 is TGTGCCTGGGAGGGTTTTGAAAACATTCAGTACTTC. Translation: CAWEGFENIQYF.

The V and J genes are TRBV19 and TRBJ1-2; D is ambiguous. Germline loops: CDR1 LNHDA, CDR2 SQIVND (reference sequence). Trimming removed 2 bases from V and 4 bases from J, with 8 bases in between. This CDR3 region has 13 residues. The chain's CDR3 is CASSIIGSYGYTF. The CDR3, as DNA: TGTGCCAGTAGTATAATAGGGAGCTATGGCTACACCTTC.

This rearrangement joins TRBV4-3 to TRBJ2-2; 9 nucleotides match TRBD2. The junction had 3 bases not matched to a gene; V was cut back by 1 base and J by 3 bases. The V gene's germline CDR1 is LGHNA and CDR2 YSLEER. The CDR3 totals 16 residues. The CDR3 DNA follows: TGCGCCAGCAGCCAAGGACTAGCGGACTACACCGGGGAGCTGTTTTTT. Translation: CASSQGLADYTGELFF.

CDR3 in amino acids: CASRPDKNTGELFF. The CDR3 DNA follows: TGTGCCAGCAGACCCGACAAGAACACCGGGGAGCTGTTTTTT. The chain carries TRBV7-9 and TRBJ2-2; D call uncertain. Germline CDR1 SEHNR, CDR2 FQNEAQ (reference sequence). Trimming left V 6 bases short and J 1 base short, with 9 bases between. CDR3 size: 14 residues.

The genes are TRBV6-1 and TRBJ2-3; 8 bases map to TRBD2. With 5 bases clipped from V and 5 bases from J, the junction kept 9 bases outside the gene matches. Looked up from germline, CDR1 is MNHNS and CDR2 is SASEGT. The CDR3 spans 15 residues. The CDR3 DNA sequence: TGTGCCAGCAGTCCCATCGGGGGGGTTGGAGATACGCAGTATTTT. It encodes CASSPIGGVGDTQYF.

The table lists this clone with a count of one. V and J are TRBV6-1 and TRBJ1-6; the D gene is possibly TRBD1 (5 bases). This CDR3 has 15 amino acids. CDR1 is MNHNS and CDR2 is SASEGT in the germline V gene. Deletions cut 5 bases from V and 9 bases from J, with 17 bases between. CDR3 region: CASSTRTKGGSPLHF. CDR3 in DNA: TGTGCCAGCAGTACTCGGACAAAGGGCGGTTCACCCCTCCACTTT.